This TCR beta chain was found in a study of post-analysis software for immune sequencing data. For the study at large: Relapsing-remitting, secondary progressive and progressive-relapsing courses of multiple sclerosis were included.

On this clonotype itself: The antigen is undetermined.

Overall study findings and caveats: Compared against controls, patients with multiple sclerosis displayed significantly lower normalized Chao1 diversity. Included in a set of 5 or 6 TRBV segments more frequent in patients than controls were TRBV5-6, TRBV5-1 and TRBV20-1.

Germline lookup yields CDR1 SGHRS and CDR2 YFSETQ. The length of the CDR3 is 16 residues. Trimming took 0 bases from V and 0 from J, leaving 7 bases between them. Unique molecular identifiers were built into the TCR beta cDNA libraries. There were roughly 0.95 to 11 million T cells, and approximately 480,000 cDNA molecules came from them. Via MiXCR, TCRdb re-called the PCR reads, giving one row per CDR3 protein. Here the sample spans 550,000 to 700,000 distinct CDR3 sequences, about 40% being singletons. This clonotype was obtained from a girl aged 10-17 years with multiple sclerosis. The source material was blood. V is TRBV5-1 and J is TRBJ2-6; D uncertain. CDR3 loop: CASSLGWTSGANVLTF. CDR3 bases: TGCGCCAGCAGCTTGGGGTGGACCTCTGGGGCCAACGTCCTGACTTTC.